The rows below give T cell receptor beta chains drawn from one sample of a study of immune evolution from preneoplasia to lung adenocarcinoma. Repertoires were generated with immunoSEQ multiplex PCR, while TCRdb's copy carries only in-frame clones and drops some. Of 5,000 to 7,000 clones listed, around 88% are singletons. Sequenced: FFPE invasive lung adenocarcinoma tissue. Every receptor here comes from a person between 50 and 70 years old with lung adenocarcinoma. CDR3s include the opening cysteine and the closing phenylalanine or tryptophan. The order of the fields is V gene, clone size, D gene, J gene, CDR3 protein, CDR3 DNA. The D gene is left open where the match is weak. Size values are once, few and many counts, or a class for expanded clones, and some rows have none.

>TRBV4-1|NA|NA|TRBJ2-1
CASSLGGGNNEQFF
TGCGCCAGCAGCCTGGGTGGAGGGAACAATGAGCAGTTCTTC
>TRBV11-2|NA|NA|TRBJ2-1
CASSLSRIHYNEQFF
TGTGCCAGCAGCTTATCCAGGATCCATTACAATGAGCAGTTCTTC
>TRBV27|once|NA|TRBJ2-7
CASSLSPPTGLDEQYF
TGTGCCAGCAGTTTATCCCCCCCCACAGGGCTGGACGAGCAGTACTTC
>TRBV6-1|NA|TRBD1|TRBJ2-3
CASRDPGQGKDTQYF
TGTGCCAGCAGAGACCCGGGACAGGGGAAAGATACGCAGTATTTT
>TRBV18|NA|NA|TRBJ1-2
CASSPEQNYGYTF
TGTGCCAGCTCACCAGAACAGAACTATGGCTACACCTTC
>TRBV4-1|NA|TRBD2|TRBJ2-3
CASSQQLAGYTDTQYF
TGCGCCAGCAGCCAACAACTAGCGGGGTACACAGATACGCAGTATTTT
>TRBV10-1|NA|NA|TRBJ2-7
CASSGSLEGEQYF
TGCGCCAGCAGCGGGAGTCTAGAGGGCGAGCAGTACTTC
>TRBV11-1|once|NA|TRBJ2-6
CASRSQPGSDSGANVLTF
TGTGCCAGCAGATCCCAACCTGGGTCTGACTCTGGGGCCAACGTCCTGACTTTC
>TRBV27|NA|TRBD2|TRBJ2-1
CAVSRASGGNEQFF
TGTGCCGTGTCGAGGGCTAGCGGGGGCAATGAGCAGTTCTTC
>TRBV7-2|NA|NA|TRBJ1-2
CASSPRDYGYTF
TGTGCCAGCAGCCCCCGAGACTATGGCTACACCTTC
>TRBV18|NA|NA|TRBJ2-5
CASSPRFYQETQYF
TGTGCCAGCTCACCACGTTTCTACCAAGAGACCCAGTACTTC
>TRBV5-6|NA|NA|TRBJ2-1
CASSKGFDLDYNEQFF
TGTGCCAGCAGCAAAGGGTTTGATTTGGACTACAATGAGCAGTTCTTC
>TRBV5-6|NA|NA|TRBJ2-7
CASSKTSYEQYF
TGTGCCAGCAGCAAAACGAGCTACGAGCAGTACTTC
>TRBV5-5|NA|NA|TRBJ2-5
CASSLDRGETQYF
TGTGCCAGCAGCTTAGACCGAGGGGAGACCCAGTACTTC
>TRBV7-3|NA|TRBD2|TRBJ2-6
CASSSSGTSGAGANVLTF
TGTGCCAGCAGCTCGTCCGGGACTAGCGGAGCTGGGGCCAACGTCCTGACTTTC
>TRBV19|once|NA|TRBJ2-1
CASSPSFRTYNEQFF
TGTGCCAGTAGTCCAAGCTTCAGGACTTACAATGAGCAGTTCTTC
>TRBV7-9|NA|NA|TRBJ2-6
CASSLDSGANVLTF
TGTGCCAGCAGCTTAGACTCTGGGGCCAACGTCCTGACTTTC
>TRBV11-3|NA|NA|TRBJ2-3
CASSPRGLTSTDTQYF
TGTGCCAGCAGCCCACGTGGACTTACTAGCACAGATACGCAGTATTTT
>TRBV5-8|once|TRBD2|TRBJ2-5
CASSPGTRKETQYF
TGTGCCAGCAGCCCAGGGACTAGGAAAGAGACCCAGTACTTC
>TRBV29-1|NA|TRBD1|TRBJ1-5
CSVGEQGGSNQPQHF
TGCAGCGTTGGGGAACAGGGGGGCAGCAATCAGCCCCAGCATTTT
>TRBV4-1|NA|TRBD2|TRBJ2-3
CASSHGGGRTDTQYF
TGCGCCAGCAGCCACGGGGGGGGTCGTACAGATACGCAGTATTTT
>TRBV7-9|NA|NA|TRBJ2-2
CASSLQTGNTGELFF
TGTGCCAGCAGCTTACAAACAGGGAACACCGGGGAGCTGTTTTTT
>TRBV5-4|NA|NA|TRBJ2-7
CASSLDTYEQYF
TGTGCCAGCAGCTTGGACACCTACGAGCAGTACTTC
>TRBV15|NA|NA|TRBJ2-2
CATSSQGTNTGELFF
TGTGCCACCAGCAGTCAGGGAACGAACACCGGGGAGCTGTTTTTT
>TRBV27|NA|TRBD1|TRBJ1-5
CASSSSGTGTRARSNQPQHF
TGTGCCAGCAGTTCGTCCGGGACAGGGACGCGAGCGCGTAGCAATCAGCCCCAGCATTTT
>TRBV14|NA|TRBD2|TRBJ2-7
CASSQDARTSGTYEQYF
TGTGCCAGCAGCCAAGATGCCCGAACTAGCGGAACCTACGAGCAGTACTTC
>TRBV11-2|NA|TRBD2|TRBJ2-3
CASSLAAGEAWTDTQYF
TGTGCCAGCAGCTTAGCGGCGGGAGAAGCCTGGACAGATACGCAGTATTTT
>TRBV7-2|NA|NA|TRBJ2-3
CASSTKPGTGRFTDTQYF
TGTGCCAGCAGCACTAAGCCAGGGACGGGACGATTCACAGATACGCAGTATTTT
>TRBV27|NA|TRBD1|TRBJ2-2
CASSLYAWDRGNTGELFF
TGTGCCAGCAGTTTATACGCCTGGGACAGGGGTAACACCGGGGAGCTGTTTTTT
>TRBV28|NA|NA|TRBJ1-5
CASSLLGGGNQPQHF
TGTGCCAGCAGCCTTTTGGGGGGCGGCAATCAGCCCCAGCATTTT
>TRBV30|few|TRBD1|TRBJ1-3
CAWRWTGSNSGNTIYF
TGTGCCTGGAGATGGACAGGCTCGAACTCTGGAAACACCATATATTTT
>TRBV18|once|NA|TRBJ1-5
CASSYTGSNQPQHF
TGTGCCAGCTCGTACACAGGGTCCAATCAGCCCCAGCATTTT
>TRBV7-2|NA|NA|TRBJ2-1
CASSSGQPLALYNEQFF
TGTGCCAGCAGCTCAGGGCAGCCACTAGCTTTATACAATGAGCAGTTCTTC
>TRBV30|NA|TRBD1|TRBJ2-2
CAWRTSGTGARELFF
TGTGCCTGGAGAACCTCCGGGACAGGGGCCAGGGAGCTGTTTTTT
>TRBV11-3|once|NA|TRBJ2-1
CASSLRDKNNEQFF
TGTGCCAGCAGCTTAAGGGACAAAAACAATGAGCAGTTCTTC
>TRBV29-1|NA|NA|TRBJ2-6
CSVEDGGANVLTF
TGCAGCGTTGAAGATGGGGGGGCCAACGTCCTGACTTTC
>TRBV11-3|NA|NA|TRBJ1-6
CASSLEGADHNSPLHF
TGTGCCAGCAGCTTAGAGGGGGCCGATCATAATTCACCCCTCCACTTT
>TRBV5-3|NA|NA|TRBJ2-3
CARLTVVRDTQYF
TGTGCCAGATTGACCGTCGTGCGAGATACGCAGTATTTT
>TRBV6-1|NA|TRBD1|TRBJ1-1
CASSTTGGATEAFF
TGTGCCAGCAGTACGACAGGGGGGGCCACTGAAGCTTTCTTT
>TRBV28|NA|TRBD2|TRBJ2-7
CASSLNGAGGSGEQYF
TGTGCCAGCAGTTTAAATGGGGCGGGAGGTAGTGGCGAGCAGTACTTC
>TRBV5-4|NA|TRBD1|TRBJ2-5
CASSLGTEETQYF
TGTGCCAGCAGCCTGGGGACAGAAGAGACCCAGTACTTC
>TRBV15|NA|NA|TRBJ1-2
CATSRGAGEGYTF
TGTGCCACCAGCAGAGGGGCAGGCGAAGGCTACACCTTC
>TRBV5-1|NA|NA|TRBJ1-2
CASSLGQGRGGYTF
TGCGCCAGCAGCTTGGGTCAGGGGCGGGGCGGCTACACCTTC
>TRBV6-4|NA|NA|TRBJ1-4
CASTRGERCEKLFF
TGTGCCAGCACGAGGGGGGAGCGGTGTGAAAAACTGTTTTTT
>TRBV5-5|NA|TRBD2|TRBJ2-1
CASSLPGLAGAAKDEQFF
TGTGCCAGCAGCCTCCCGGGACTAGCGGGAGCCGCGAAGGATGAGCAGTTCTTC
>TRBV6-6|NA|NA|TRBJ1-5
CASSYSEGDQPQHF
TGTGCCAGCAGTTACTCGGAGGGAGATCAGCCCCAGCATTTT
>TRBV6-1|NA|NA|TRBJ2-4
CASSEDVRSRDQYF
TGTGCCAGCAGTGAAGACGTACGAAGCCGGGATCAGTACTTC
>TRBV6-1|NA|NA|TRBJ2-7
CASRRVSSSYEQYF
TGTGCCAGCAGGAGGGTTAGCAGTTCCTACGAGCAGTACTTC
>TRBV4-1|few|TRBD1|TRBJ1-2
CASSSRTGVLPNYGYTF
TGCGCCAGCAGCTCACGGACAGGGGTTCTTCCTAACTATGGCTACACCTTC
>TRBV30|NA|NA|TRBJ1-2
CAWSFGNYGYTF
TGTGCCTGGAGCTTCGGGAACTATGGCTACACCTTC
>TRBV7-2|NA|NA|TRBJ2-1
CASSQGPEQFF
TGTGCCAGCAGCCAGGGACCCGAGCAGTTCTTC
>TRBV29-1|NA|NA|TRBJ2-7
CSVGSDYEQYF
TGCAGCGTTGGGTCGGACTACGAGCAGTACTTC
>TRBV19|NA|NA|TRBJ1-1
CASSIVPGYREGFF
TGTGCCAGTAGTATAGTTCCCGGTTACAGGGAAGGATTCTTT
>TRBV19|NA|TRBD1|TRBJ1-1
CASRDDRVNTEAFF
TGTGCCAGTAGGGACGACAGGGTGAACACTGAAGCTTTCTTT
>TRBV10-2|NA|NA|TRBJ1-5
CASSVRTENQPQHF
TGCGCCAGCAGTGTTAGAACAGAAAATCAGCCCCAGCATTTT